The entry below describes one T cell receptor beta chain. Its antigen is undetermined. FACS was used to enrich TEMRA cells, whereas the CD8+ and CD4+ T cells were obtained by negative isolation. The RNA, 0.5 to 1 ug, was put through reverse transcription using random hexamers. The method of amplification for TCR beta CDR3 was immunoSEQ multiplex PCR, covering 54 Vbeta and 13 Jbeta. TCRdb reprocessed the immunoSEQ multiplex PCR reads via MiXCR and lists one record per CDR3 protein. Seen here are approximately 190,000 distinct CDR3 sequences, more than 90% observed once, and the top ten hold approximately 0.1%. The data belong to a study of CD8 T cells in Susac syndrome. As for the study in general: There were Susac syndrome patients who were therapy-naive at blood draw, others on corticosteroids, and others on intravenous immunoglobulin alone.

Points from the study as a whole: The CD4+ T cell repertoires from Susac syndrome exhibited no clonal expansion.

Germline-derived CDR1 and CDR2 are LGHDT and YNNKEL (reference sequence). The CDR3 contains 15 residues. Unmatched junction bases numbered 4, after V lost 1 base and J lost 8 bases. This clonotype was sampled from a human donor with Susac syndrome. The J gene is TRBJ2-4, the V gene TRBV3-1; 11 bases map to TRBD2. The sequencing input was CD4+ T cells from PBMCs. The DNA for the CDR3 is TGTGCCAGCAGCCAAGCTCTAGCGGGGGGATACATTCAGTACTTC. It encodes CASSQALAGGYIQYF.